The present T cell receptor beta chain was sequenced within a study of blood T cell repertoires in COVID-19. The overall study: Samples came from the United States, Italy and Spain, spanning acute and convalescent COVID-19. T cells, B-cell-depleted T cells, or PBMCs supplied cDNA or gDNA.

In the original analysis: Amplification of reference gene primers provided the estimated nucleated cell counts. The method was immunoSEQ multiplex PCR; TCRdb's version includes in-frame clones alone and lacks a portion of them. That table gives V, J and clone size, and the DNA gave D and trimming. This table holds more than 110,000 clones, roughly 85% found once. The CDR3 sequence is 14 residues long. V lost 3 bases and J lost 4, with 10 bases in between. Germline-derived CDR1 and CDR2 are ENHRY and SYGVKD. What was sequenced was peripheral blood. This TCR was recovered from a man aged 60 to 75 with acute or convalescent COVID-19. The V gene is TRBV10-3, the J gene TRBJ2-1; perhaps TRBD1 as D (5 bases). The CDR3 DNA sequence: TGTGCCATCAGTGACAGGGCGATGTACAATGAGCAGTTCTTC. Amino acids: CAISDRAMYNEQFF.